This T cell receptor beta chain was identified in a study of Graves' ophthalmopathy and Graves' hyperthyroidism. General study findings and limits: Blood shared most expanded thyroid clonotypes above 0.001 frequency. Prediction of ophthalmopathy progression reached approximately 64% sensitivity and approximately 74% specificity.

TCR beta CDR3 amplification used RNA transcripts. The first round was an RT-PCR with HTBI primers, and the second round was a multiplex PCR. TCRdb analysed the multiplex PCR reads with MiXCR anew, one entry per CDR3 protein. The sample holds 300,000 to 450,000 distinct CDR3 sequences, 15% to 20% seen once. This clonotype was detected only once. The antigen is undetermined. Establishment of the diagnosis relied upon clinical symptoms, serum thyroxine, TRAb, thyroid ultrasound and orbital computed tomography. The CDR3 is 14 amino acids. V was trimmed by 5 bases and J by 6 bases, leaving 16 bases between them. The germline CDR1 and CDR2 sequences are SEHNR and FQNEAQ (reference sequence).

This receptor was taken from an adult woman with stable Graves' hyperthyroidism. The J gene is TRBJ1-2, the V gene TRBV7-9, with D tentatively TRBD1 (5 bases). What was sequenced was peripheral blood. The chain's CDR3 is CASSRDVIRNGYTF. CDR3 DNA sequence: TGTGCCAGCAGCCGGGACGTCATCCGAAATGGCTACACCTTC.